The rows below give T cell receptor beta chains drawn from one sample of a study of regulatory T cells in long-lasting Graves disease. TCRdb redid the calling of the multiplex PCR reads with MiXCR, one entry per CDR3 protein. The sample gives roughly 380,000 distinct CDR3 sequences, approximately 15% of which show up once; roughly 30% is in the top ten. These data were likewise used in another study, on T cells in Graves' hyperthyroidism and ophthalmopathy.

The sample consisted of peripheral blood mononuclear cells (PBMCs), taken at new diagnosis, from a patient treated with antithyroid drugs. The source of these receptors is a middle-aged man with Graves disease. Both conserved end residues are part of each CDR3. The D gene is left open where the match is weak.

>TRBV12-5|TRBJ2-3|TRBD2
CASGFQAGGSDTQYF
>TRBV6-1|TRBJ1-5|-
CASSAPGEQPQHF
>TRBV5-1|TRBJ2-7|-
CASSKRTASYEQYF
>TRBV28|TRBJ1-4|TRBD1
CASNRDRVEKLFF
>TRBV11-1|TRBJ2-5|-
CASSPEGGQVQETQYF
>TRBV18|TRBJ2-5|-
CASSPGAAETQYF
>TRBV2|TRBJ2-4|TRBD2
CASRGLAGTNIQYF
>TRBV4-1|-|TRBD2
CASSQPTPGLAAGETQYF
>TRBV5-1|-|-
CASSLGGTYQETQYF
>TRBV20-1|TRBJ2-1|-
CSARGGILNNEQFF
>TRBV4-3|TRBJ2-4|-
CASSQGPVLGGIQYF
>TRBV28|TRBJ2-7|TRBD1
CASSSGTGGVYEQYF
>TRBV10-2|TRBJ2-1|TRBD2
CATLGGRSYNEQFF
>TRBV6-1|TRBJ1-1|TRBD1
CASSGGQGSTEAFF
>TRBV5-1|TRBJ1-4|-
CASSARGETNEKLFF
>TRBV3-1|TRBJ1-1|-
CASSQEGGVTEAFF
>TRBV27|TRBJ2-7|-
CASSLGGESEQYF
>TRBV6-2/TRBV6-3|TRBJ2-5|TRBD2
CASSPRAGDKETQYF
>TRBV20-1|TRBJ1-5|-
CSVRSGSEQPQHF
>TRBV10-3|TRBJ2-1|TRBD2
CAISDLLAGSYNEQFF
>TRBV28|TRBJ1-5|TRBD1
CASSRPDRVRQPQHF
>TRBV14|TRBJ2-1|-
CASSQELGPTEQFF
>TRBV20-1|TRBJ2-1|TRBD1
CSARGLGLTYDEQFF
>TRBV5-1|TRBJ2-1|-
CASSLSAGQPYNEQFF
>TRBV5-1|TRBJ2-5|-
CASSLVGPEETQYF
>TRBV3-1|TRBJ1-1|-
CASSQDLSTEAFF
>TRBV29-1|TRBJ1-2|-
CSVGWNYGYTF
>TRBV7-3|TRBJ2-1|TRBD2
CASSPDGERGAYNEQFF
>TRBV5-1|TRBJ2-7|TRBD1
CASSRGQGLYEQYF
>TRBV4-2|TRBJ1-2|-
CASSQERGWYGYTF
>TRBV5-1|TRBJ1-2|-
CASSLAYSGYTF
>TRBV24-1|TRBJ2-3|-
CATSDPRRTDTQYF
>TRBV20-1|TRBJ1-5|-
CSASDGNQPQHF